These T cell receptor beta chains were read from a single sample in a study of cytomegalovirus exposure and HLA in healthy donors. Assay used: immunoSEQ multiplex PCR; TCRdb lists only in-frame clones, some missing. The repertoire holds approximately 240,000 clones, with around 80% as singletons. Material: PBMCs. The source of these receptors is a woman between 35 and 50 years old in good health and CMV-seropositive. Each CDR3 is given with its conserved first and last residue. Fields, in order: J gene, V gene, CDR3 protein.

TRBJ1-2 | TRBV7-9 | CASTLFYGYTF
TRBJ2-3 | TRBV5-1 | CASSLGTSGAGRAQYF
TRBJ1-6 | TRBV29-1 | CSAGGGLNSPLHF
TRBJ1-2 | TRBV6-6 | CASKGPTELYGYTF
NA | TRBV9 | CASSAGSDNAYEQYF
TRBJ1-2 | TRBV7-9 | CASSLLTGDNYGYTF
TRBJ2-5 | TRBV6-5 | CASSYSTGESETQYF
TRBJ2-6 | TRBV7-9 | CASRRPGFGGANVLTF
TRBJ2-7 | TRBV30 | CAWRLTRAGEQYF
TRBJ1-2 | TRBV28 | CASSAGTGGANYGYTF
TRBJ1-5 | TRBV19 | CASRSGTGEQPQHF
TRBJ2-7 | TRBV4-3 | CASSQDWAGSYEQYF
TRBJ1-1 | TRBV18 | CASVGTGGEAFF
TRBJ1-2 | TRBV7-9 | CSSSLSDREGYTF
TRBJ1-5 | TRBV19 | CASSWSGNQPQHF
TRBJ1-1 | TRBV7-2 | CASREYMNTEAFF